These T cell receptor beta chains were read from a single sample in a study of cytomegalovirus exposure and HLA in healthy donors. Only in-frame clones appear in the TCRdb table, and some are missing; sequencing was by immunoSEQ multiplex PCR. The sample contains about 280,000 clones, more than 75% of which appear only once. Sequencing was carried out using PBMCs. These receptors were taken from a woman aged 18-35 years in good health and CMV-seronegative. Each CDR3 is given with its conserved first and last residue. The D gene is left open where the match is weak. A clone size is listed for some rows: how often the clone was seen (once, few, many), or a class if it is expanded.

CDR3nt: TGTGCCAGCAGCGCACCCTCGGGGGCGACTAGCGGGAGGATTCTAGGCACAGATACGCAGTATTTT
CDR3aa: CASSAPSGATSGRILGTDTQYF
d_gene: TRBD2
abundance: NA
j_gene: TRBJ2-3
v_gene: TRBV9

CDR3nt: TGTGCCAGCAGCTCAACGAAGTGGGAGGAGAGAAACAATGAGCAGTTCTTC
CDR3aa: CASSSTKWEERNNEQFF
d_gene: NA
abundance: NA
j_gene: TRBJ2-1
v_gene: TRBV13

CDR3nt: TGTGCCAGCAGCTCTAGCGGAGAGACCCAGTACTTC
CDR3aa: CASSSSGETQYF
d_gene: TRBD2
abundance: few
j_gene: TRBJ2-5
v_gene: TRBV7-2

CDR3nt: TGTGCCAGCTCCCCCCAGGGCAATCAGCCCCAGCATTTT
CDR3aa: CASSPQGNQPQHF
d_gene: NA
abundance: NA
j_gene: TRBJ1-5
v_gene: TRBV18

CDR3nt: TGCGCCAGCAGCCCCTGGGAGGAGTCTAGTGAGCAGTTCTTC
CDR3aa: CASSPWEESSEQFF
d_gene: NA
abundance: NA
j_gene: TRBJ2-1
v_gene: TRBV4-1

CDR3nt: TGTGCCACCAGCAGAGGTCGGGTCTTTAGCAATCAGCCCCAGCATTTT
CDR3aa: CATSRGRVFSNQPQHF
d_gene: NA
abundance: NA
j_gene: TRBJ1-5
v_gene: TRBV15

CDR3nt: TGTGCCAGCAGCGAGGCTAGCGGGAGTAATGAGCAGTTCTTC
CDR3aa: CASSEASGSNEQFF
d_gene: TRBD2
abundance: NA
j_gene: TRBJ2-1
v_gene: TRBV9

CDR3nt: TGTGCCAGCAGCGTAGGGGGCGAGGATGGCTACACCTTC
CDR3aa: CASSVGGEDGYTF
d_gene: NA
abundance: NA
j_gene: TRBJ1-2
v_gene: TRBV9

CDR3nt: TGTGCCAGCAGTTTACTTCTCACAGATACGCAGTATTTT
CDR3aa: CASSLLLTDTQYF
d_gene: NA
abundance: NA
j_gene: TRBJ2-3
v_gene: TRBV27

CDR3nt: TGTGCCAGCAGTGGACAGAGAACAGATACGCAGTATTTT
CDR3aa: CASSGQRTDTQYF
d_gene: NA
abundance: NA
j_gene: TRBJ2-3
v_gene: TRBV6-1

CDR3nt: TGTGCCAGCAGCCTCGGACTAGCGGAGGACTACGAGCAGTACTTC
CDR3aa: CASSLGLAEDYEQYF
d_gene: TRBD2
abundance: NA
j_gene: TRBJ2-7
v_gene: TRBV11-2